Listed below are T cell receptor beta chains from one sample, sequenced in a study of T-cell reconstitution after alpha-beta-depleted transplantation in children. MiXCR, run by TCRdb on the PCR reads, gives a single entry per CDR3 protein. This table has a few hundred thousand distinct CDR3 sequences, roughly 20% appearing once. The specimen was PBMCs from the stem cell graft donor, collected from the stem cell graft. These receptors were taken from a human donor who donated a stem cell graft to a child with acute myeloid leukemia. The CDR3 runs from the conserved cysteine through the conserved F or W. The order of the fields is J gene, clone size, V gene, D gene, CDR3 DNA, CDR3 protein. A D gene is named only where the DNA matches it firmly. Only part of the rows carry a size: once, few, many, or a class if the clone is expanded.

j_call: TRBJ2-7
clone_size: NA
v_call: TRBV20-1
d_call: TRBD2
cdr3_nt: TGCAGTGCTAGCCCTAGCGGGAGGGCCGGCATCGAGCAGTACTTC
cdr3_aa: CSASPSGRAGIEQYF

j_call: TRBJ2-7
clone_size: NA
v_call: TRBV5-1
d_call: NA
cdr3_nt: TGCGCCAGCAGCGACCCCGACCGGGACATCTCCTACGAGCAGTACTTC
cdr3_aa: CASSDPDRDISYEQYF

j_call: TRBJ2-1
clone_size: few
v_call: TRBV5-1
d_call: TRBD2
cdr3_nt: TGCGCCAGCAGCTCGACTAGCGGGAGTCCTGAGCAGTTCTTC
cdr3_aa: CASSSTSGSPEQFF

j_call: TRBJ1-2
clone_size: few
v_call: TRBV7-9
d_call: TRBD1
cdr3_nt: TGTGCCAGCAGCTTAGAAGGGACAGGGAACTATGGCTACACCTTC
cdr3_aa: CASSLEGTGNYGYTF

j_call: TRBJ2-1
clone_size: NA
v_call: TRBV5-1
d_call: TRBD2
cdr3_nt: TGCGCCAGCCCACCCACCACTAGCGGGGGCTACAATGAGCAGTTCTTC
cdr3_aa: CASPPTTSGGYNEQFF

j_call: TRBJ2-4
clone_size: NA
v_call: TRBV4-3
d_call: TRBD1
cdr3_nt: TGCGCCAGCAGCCGCCTAGGGGGCCGAGAAAACATTCAGTACTTC
cdr3_aa: CASSRLGGRENIQYF

j_call: TRBJ2-7
clone_size: once
v_call: TRBV28
d_call: NA
cdr3_nt: TGTGCCAGCAGTTTCCTCGCCGGGAGAAACGGCGAGCAGTACTTC
cdr3_aa: CASSFLAGRNGEQYF

j_call: TRBJ2-7
clone_size: NA
v_call: TRBV12-3/TRBV12-4
d_call: NA
cdr3_nt: TGTGCCAGCAGTCTCCCCACTAGGGCGAAAGACGAGCAGTACTTC
cdr3_aa: CASSLPTRAKDEQYF

j_call: TRBJ1-1
clone_size: few
v_call: TRBV5-4
d_call: TRBD1
cdr3_nt: TGTGCCAGCAGCAGAGGGACAGGGGGAACTTTCTTT
cdr3_aa: CASSRGTGGTFF

j_call: TRBJ2-1
clone_size: NA
v_call: TRBV12-3/TRBV12-4
d_call: NA
cdr3_nt: TGTGCCAGCAGCCGACAGCGGTCGATGTACAATGAGCAGTTCTTC
cdr3_aa: CASSRQRSMYNEQFF

j_call: TRBJ2-1
clone_size: NA
v_call: TRBV12-3/TRBV12-4
d_call: NA
cdr3_nt: TGTGCCAGCAGTTTCAGCCTTGGGCCGGGCATTTCTTACAATGAGCAGTTCTTC
cdr3_aa: CASSFSLGPGISYNEQFF

j_call: TRBJ1-1
clone_size: NA
v_call: TRBV4-1
d_call: TRBD1
cdr3_nt: TGCGCCAGCAGCCAGGCCGGGACAGGGGGCACTGAAGCTTTCTTT
cdr3_aa: CASSQAGTGGTEAFF

j_call: TRBJ2-5
clone_size: NA
v_call: TRBV28
d_call: TRBD1
cdr3_nt: TGTGCCAGCAGTGCCCCCTCCGGGACAGGGGAGACCCAGTACTTC
cdr3_aa: CASSAPSGTGETQYF

j_call: TRBJ2-3
clone_size: NA
v_call: TRBV6-5
d_call: NA
cdr3_nt: TGTGCCAGCAGTTACGGGGGAGCGGGCTCGGATACGCAGTATTTT
cdr3_aa: CASSYGGAGSDTQYF

j_call: TRBJ2-3
clone_size: few
v_call: TRBV6-5
d_call: NA
cdr3_nt: TGTGCCAGCACCCGGAAATGGGGGGAAATGGGCACAGATACGCAGTATTTT
cdr3_aa: CASTRKWGEMGTDTQYF

j_call: TRBJ1-4
clone_size: many
v_call: TRBV29-1
d_call: TRBD1
cdr3_nt: TGCAGCGCCGGACAGGGGAGAGAGGAAAAACTGTTTTTT
cdr3_aa: CSAGQGREEKLFF

j_call: TRBJ2-7
clone_size: NA
v_call: TRBV12-3/TRBV12-4
d_call: NA
cdr3_nt: TGTGCCAGCAGTCGGGGGACATTCAACGAGCAGTACTTC
cdr3_aa: CASSRGTFNEQYF

j_call: TRBJ1-3
clone_size: few
v_call: TRBV12-3/TRBV12-4
d_call: NA
cdr3_nt: TGTGCCAGCAGTGACCGACACACCGACACCTCTGGAAACACCATATATTTT
cdr3_aa: CASSDRHTDTSGNTIYF

j_call: TRBJ2-3
clone_size: NA
v_call: TRBV20-1
d_call: NA
cdr3_nt: TGCAGTGCTAGTGCCGGGAGAGGACTTAGCACAGATACGCAGTATTTT
cdr3_aa: CSASAGRGLSTDTQYF

j_call: TRBJ2-6
clone_size: NA
v_call: TRBV19
d_call: TRBD1
cdr3_nt: TGTGCCAGTAGGCCCGGGACAGGTAGCTCTGGGGCCAACGTCCTGACTTTC
cdr3_aa: CASRPGTGSSGANVLTF

j_call: TRBJ2-3
clone_size: NA
v_call: TRBV5-1
d_call: NA
cdr3_nt: TGCGCCAGCAGAGGACAGACAAACACAGATACGCAGTATTTT
cdr3_aa: CASRGQTNTDTQYF

j_call: TRBJ2-3
clone_size: many
v_call: TRBV2
d_call: TRBD2
cdr3_nt: TGTGCCAGCAGCCCTGGGAGCGGGGAAGGAGATACGCAGTATTTT
cdr3_aa: CASSPGSGEGDTQYF

j_call: TRBJ1-5
clone_size: NA
v_call: TRBV20-1
d_call: NA
cdr3_nt: TGCAGTGCTATCGATAATAGCAATCAGCCCCAGCATTTT
cdr3_aa: CSAIDNSNQPQHF

j_call: TRBJ2-3
clone_size: few
v_call: TRBV20-1
d_call: NA
cdr3_nt: TGCAGTGCTCCCCCCGGCGCTCGCACAGATACGCAGTATTTT
cdr3_aa: CSAPPGARTDTQYF

j_call: TRBJ2-1
clone_size: few
v_call: TRBV7-9
d_call: NA
cdr3_nt: TGTGCCAGCAGCTTCCGTCTGGGCTACAATGAGCAGTTCTTC
cdr3_aa: CASSFRLGYNEQFF

j_call: TRBJ2-1
clone_size: few
v_call: TRBV18
d_call: NA
cdr3_nt: TGTGCCACTCACAGGAGCTCCTACAATGAGCAGTTCTTC
cdr3_aa: CATHRSSYNEQFF

j_call: TRBJ2-1
clone_size: NA
v_call: TRBV12-3/TRBV12-4
d_call: NA
cdr3_nt: TGTGCCAGCAGTTTCCCGGGATACAATGAGCAGTTCTTC
cdr3_aa: CASSFPGYNEQFF

j_call: TRBJ2-3
clone_size: NA
v_call: TRBV20-1
d_call: TRBD2
cdr3_nt: TGCAGTGCTACACTAGCGGGAAAGGCAGATACGCAGTATTTT
cdr3_aa: CSATLAGKADTQYF

j_call: TRBJ2-1
clone_size: NA
v_call: TRBV11-2
d_call: TRBD2
cdr3_nt: TGTGCCAGCAGCCCATCTAGCGGTCCCTACAATGAGCAGTTCTTC
cdr3_aa: CASSPSSGPYNEQFF

j_call: TRBJ2-3
clone_size: NA
v_call: TRBV4-3
d_call: TRBD2
cdr3_nt: TGCGCCAGCAGCCAAGATTTAGGTAGCGGGAGGGGAAGCACAGATACGCAGTATTTT
cdr3_aa: CASSQDLGSGRGSTDTQYF

j_call: TRBJ2-1
clone_size: many
v_call: TRBV29-1
d_call: TRBD2
cdr3_nt: TGCAGCGTTGAAGAGGGGGAGGGACTAGCGGGTCCCTACAATGAGCAGTTCTTC
cdr3_aa: CSVEEGEGLAGPYNEQFF

j_call: TRBJ1-1
clone_size: few
v_call: TRBV11-2
d_call: NA
cdr3_nt: TGTGCCAGCAGGTCAACCCGCCGGGGGAGTAGGTTCTTT
cdr3_aa: CASRSTRRGSRFF

j_call: TRBJ2-6
clone_size: few
v_call: TRBV12-3/TRBV12-4
d_call: NA
cdr3_nt: TGTGCCAGCATCCCCCCGGGGGCCAACGTCCTGACTTTC
cdr3_aa: CASIPPGANVLTF

j_call: TRBJ2-3
clone_size: NA
v_call: TRBV20-1
d_call: NA
cdr3_nt: TGCAGTGCTAGTAAGGGGAGCACAGATACGCAGTATTTT
cdr3_aa: CSASKGSTDTQYF

j_call: TRBJ2-7
clone_size: NA
v_call: TRBV7-9
d_call: NA
cdr3_nt: TGTGCCAGCAGCTTAGGTGGGTTTCCCTACGAGCAGTACTTC
cdr3_aa: CASSLGGFPYEQYF

j_call: TRBJ1-2
clone_size: few
v_call: TRBV25-1
d_call: NA
cdr3_nt: TGTGCCAGCAGTGAGCTCGCTTCTAACTATGGCTACACCTTC
cdr3_aa: CASSELASNYGYTF

j_call: TRBJ2-7
clone_size: few
v_call: TRBV7-2
d_call: TRBD2
cdr3_nt: TGTGCCAGCAGCTTCGCCGGGACTACGTCCTACGAGCAGTACTTC
cdr3_aa: CASSFAGTTSYEQYF

j_call: TRBJ1-2
clone_size: few
v_call: TRBV15
d_call: TRBD1
cdr3_nt: TGTGCCACCAGCAAAGACAGGGGGAGCGGCTATGGCTACACCTTC
cdr3_aa: CATSKDRGSGYGYTF